This TCR beta chain was found in a study of T cell responses to AZD1222 COVID-19 vaccine (dated by TCRdb to about 2021). At the level of the whole study: AZD1222 recipients whose second dose came at about 4 weeks and those whose second dose came at about 12 weeks were combined into one group, since spike-specific TCR depth and breadth did not differ between the two schedules. A total of roughly 240 trial participants underwent TCR sequencing, of whom around 200 received two doses of AZD1222 and about 26 received two doses of the MenACWY control vaccine. Trial participants were enrolled by age into 18-55, 56-69 and 70-plus year subgroups, with about 150, 28 and 57 TCR-sequenced participants respectively. What the study reported, not specific to this receptor: Nearly half of unique spike-specific TCRs reportedly recognized epitopes outside regions mutated in the B.1.351 and B.1.1.7 variants. Conclusions about previously exposed vaccinees were limited because only a handful of AZD1222 recipients were SARS-CoV-2 seropositive at baseline. Vaccine-associated CD4 TCRs spanned the whole spike protein, with dominant responses in regions 160-218 and 743-854. Participants were mostly white British and included more females than males, and it was suggested by the authors that clonal diversity may have been underestimated. After two AZD1222 doses, both the breadth and the depth of spike-specific TCRs were significantly higher than at day 0 and than in MenACWY recipients. No day 14 peak-response samples were available, so repertoires were characterized only after the peak T cell response. In the small 56-69-year group, the increase in depth fell short of significance, most likely because of low power.

The meaning of the sample's time point label: baseline before first vaccination. The vaccinee samples were drawn from two UK trials, COV001 and COV002, one of which was a single-blind randomized controlled phase 2/3 trial testing AZD1222 (ChAdOx1 nCoV-19) in healthy adults. For TCRbeta chain sequencing, PBMC samples from trial participants were taken at day 0 and at day 28 after the second dose. This clone has only one observation. Its binding antigen is unknown. Per-base quality was not reported, and no clone a single base away is much larger than it. From its cysteine to its phenylalanine, the CDR3 spans 15 amino acids. The read is trimmed to its CDR3 DNA, 45 bases read in frame from base 1. CDR1 LNHDA and CDR2 SQIVND were looked up in the germline V gene (reference sequence). V is cut by 7 bases and J by 0 bases, and the space between the germline ends is 16 bases. The CDR3 regions of human TCRbeta chains were analyzed by immunosequencing. Regarding the original processing steps: Repertoire TCRs were checked for matches against a reference library of SARS-CoV-2-specific TCRs that had been generated using the MIRA antigen-specificity platform. Breadth was defined as the fraction of unique TCRs that were SARS-CoV-2-associated, and depth was defined as the fraction of total T cells that were SARS-CoV-2-associated. Using the MIRA data, each spike-specific TCR was assigned both to the spike region to which the TCR was reactive and to a CD4 or CD8 class. Log10-transformed breadth and depth values were compared by one-way ANOVA with Sidak's multiple comparisons tests. As stored in TCRdb, this immuneACCESS dataset retains in-frame rearrangements with V and J assigned. A fraction of the clones does not appear; measured against another copy, unresolved V genes explain less than half of the discrepancy, and the remainder lacks a known reason. V and J calls and clone size are those listed in that table; D and trimming were worked out from the DNA. This sample gives roughly 120,000 clones in total; 88% of them show up just once. The ten largest clones represent roughly 3.5% of the sample.

The material was peripheral blood, obtained on day 0 of AZD1222 vaccination. This receptor was identified in an adult in good health. The V and J segments used are TRBV19 and TRBJ2-7, with an unclear D gene assignment. The DNA reads as follows: TGTGCCAGTACCCTTCAGCCTGGACCCTCCTACGAGCAGTACTTC. Its amino acids are CASTLQPGPSYEQYF.